Listed below are T cell receptor beta chains from one sample, sequenced in a study of resident and recirculating memory T cells in vitiligo. Using immunoSEQ multiplex PCR, the repertoire was profiled, and TCRdb retains in-frame clones only, with some absent. The sample lists tens of thousands of clones, just over 90% occurring once. The sequenced sample consisted of blood. Receptors originate from a male donor with vitiligo. Both conserved end residues are part of each CDR3. The D gene is left open where the match is weak. Rows give clone size only sometimes, using once, few, many, or a class for an expanded clone.

cdr3_aa: CASSEWAGLYGYTF
cdr3_nt: TGTGCCAGCAGTGAATGGGCAGGTCTTTATGGCTACACCTTC
clone_size: NA
v_call: TRBV6-1
j_call: TRBJ1-2
d_call: NA

cdr3_aa: CASSVYRIYEQYF
cdr3_nt: TGTGCCAGCAGTGTCTACAGGATCTACGAGCAGTACTTC
clone_size: NA
v_call: TRBV2
j_call: TRBJ2-7
d_call: NA

cdr3_aa: CASSVGTGGGYEQYF
cdr3_nt: TGTGCCAGCAGCGTAGGGACAGGGGGCGGGTACGAGCAGTACTTC
clone_size: NA
v_call: TRBV9
j_call: TRBJ2-7
d_call: TRBD1

cdr3_aa: CASSLYQAGGYTF
cdr3_nt: TGTGCCAGCAGTTTATACCAGGCGGGAGGCTACACCTTC
clone_size: NA
v_call: TRBV28
j_call: TRBJ1-2
d_call: NA

cdr3_aa: CASEGITSNQPQHF
cdr3_nt: TGTGCCAGTGAGGGCATTACTAGCAATCAGCCCCAGCATTTT
clone_size: NA
v_call: TRBV19
j_call: TRBJ1-5
d_call: NA

cdr3_aa: CASSIGERRERGQPQHF
cdr3_nt: TGTGCCAGTAGTATCGGGGAAAGGAGGGAAAGGGGTCAGCCCCAGCATTTT
clone_size: NA
v_call: TRBV19
j_call: TRBJ1-5
d_call: NA

cdr3_aa: CASSLQGANTEAFF
cdr3_nt: TGTGCCAGCAGCCTCCAGGGGGCCAACACTGAAGCTTTCTTT
clone_size: NA
v_call: TRBV7-9
j_call: TRBJ1-1
d_call: TRBD1

cdr3_aa: CASCTVPDSYEQYF
cdr3_nt: TGCGCCAGCTGCACAGTTCCAGACTCCTACGAGCAGTACTTC
clone_size: once
v_call: TRBV5-1
j_call: TRBJ2-7
d_call: NA

cdr3_aa: CASSWDRGSYEQYF
cdr3_nt: TGCGCCAGCAGCTGGGACAGGGGGTCCTACGAGCAGTACTTC
clone_size: few
v_call: TRBV4-1
j_call: TRBJ2-7
d_call: TRBD1

cdr3_aa: CASSPPGREGETQYF
cdr3_nt: TGTGCCAGCTCACCACCGGGCAGGGAGGGCGAGACCCAGTACTTC
clone_size: NA
v_call: TRBV18
j_call: TRBJ2-5
d_call: TRBD2

cdr3_aa: CASGTGGNYGYTF
cdr3_nt: TGTGCCAGCGGGACAGGGGGCAACTATGGCTACACCTTC
clone_size: few
v_call: TRBV2
j_call: TRBJ1-2
d_call: TRBD1

cdr3_aa: CASSESGRGTQYF
cdr3_nt: TGTGCCAGCAGTGAAAGTGGCAGGGGGACCCAGTACTTC
clone_size: NA
v_call: TRBV6-1
j_call: TRBJ2-5
d_call: NA

cdr3_aa: CASSLSESYEQYF
cdr3_nt: TGTGCCAGCAGCTTATCGGAGTCCTACGAGCAGTACTTC
clone_size: NA
v_call: TRBV7-9
j_call: TRBJ2-7
d_call: NA

cdr3_aa: CASIQGTEAFF
cdr3_nt: TGTGCCAGTATCCAGGGTACTGAAGCTTTCTTT
clone_size: NA
v_call: TRBV19
j_call: TRBJ1-1
d_call: NA

cdr3_aa: CASSEALRTGVHEETQYF
cdr3_nt: TGTGCCAGCAGTGAAGCGCTTAGGACAGGGGTTCATGAAGAGACCCAGTACTTC
clone_size: once
v_call: TRBV2
j_call: TRBJ2-5
d_call: TRBD1

cdr3_aa: CASSLRTGGFETQYF
cdr3_nt: TGTGCCAGCAGCTTGAGGACAGGGGGCTTTGAGACCCAGTACTTC
clone_size: NA
v_call: TRBV5-6
j_call: TRBJ2-5
d_call: TRBD1

cdr3_aa: CASSTGQGFSGETQYF
cdr3_nt: TGTGCCAGCAGTACCGGACAGGGTTTCTCTGGAGAGACCCAGTACTTC
clone_size: NA
v_call: TRBV27
j_call: TRBJ2-5
d_call: TRBD1

cdr3_aa: CASSQEGQGHFGYTF
cdr3_nt: TGCGCCAGCAGCCAGGAGGGACAGGGTCATTTTGGCTACACCTTC
clone_size: NA
v_call: TRBV4-3
j_call: TRBJ1-2
d_call: TRBD1

cdr3_aa: CASSVDAGGFPYGYTF
cdr3_nt: TGTGCCAGCAGTGTCGATGCAGGGGGCTTCCCCTATGGCTACACCTTC
clone_size: NA
v_call: TRBV6-1
j_call: TRBJ1-2
d_call: TRBD1

cdr3_aa: CAISADRAGSNGYTF
cdr3_nt: TGTGCCATCAGTGCCGACAGGGCCGGAAGTAATGGCTACACCTTC
clone_size: NA
v_call: TRBV10-3
j_call: TRBJ1-2
d_call: TRBD1

cdr3_aa: CASSLAAGGWDTQYF
cdr3_nt: TGTGCCAGCAGCTTAGCGGCCGGGGGTTGGGATACGCAGTATTTT
clone_size: NA
v_call: TRBV7-2
j_call: TRBJ2-3
d_call: NA

cdr3_aa: CASSLDPRLAANEQFF
cdr3_nt: TGTGCCAGCAGCTTAGATCCGAGACTAGCGGCCAATGAGCAGTTCTTC
clone_size: NA
v_call: TRBV11-2
j_call: TRBJ2-1
d_call: TRBD2

cdr3_aa: CASSLVGHNQPQHF
cdr3_nt: TGTGCCAGCAGTTTAGTAGGACACAATCAGCCCCAGCATTTT
clone_size: NA
v_call: TRBV27
j_call: TRBJ1-5
d_call: NA

cdr3_aa: CASGWGGKGYTF
cdr3_nt: TGTGCTAGTGGATGGGGGGGGAAAGGCTACACCTTC
clone_size: NA
v_call: TRBV12-5
j_call: TRBJ1-2
d_call: NA

cdr3_aa: CASSVIYRGASNTGELFF
cdr3_nt: TGTGCCAGCAGTGTCATCTACAGGGGTGCTTCGAACACCGGGGAGCTGTTTTTT
clone_size: NA
v_call: TRBV6-1
j_call: TRBJ2-2
d_call: TRBD1

cdr3_aa: CASRGGALTDTQYF
cdr3_nt: TGTGCCAGCAGAGGGGGAGCTTTGACAGATACGCAGTATTTT
clone_size: NA
v_call: TRBV2
j_call: TRBJ2-3
d_call: NA

cdr3_aa: CASSLNQGPYEQYF
cdr3_nt: TGCGCCAGCAGCCTCAATCAGGGGCCTTACGAGCAGTACTTC
clone_size: NA
v_call: TRBV5-1
j_call: TRBJ2-7
d_call: NA

cdr3_aa: CASRATERSSYEQYF
cdr3_nt: TGTGCCAGCAGGGCGACAGAAAGGAGCTCCTACGAGCAGTACTTC
clone_size: NA
v_call: TRBV2
j_call: TRBJ2-7
d_call: NA

cdr3_aa: CSVEYGVGEQFF
cdr3_nt: TGCAGCGTTGAGTACGGGGTAGGGGAGCAGTTCTTC
clone_size: NA
v_call: TRBV29-1
j_call: TRBJ2-1
d_call: NA

cdr3_aa: CSGSAGVGTEAFF
cdr3_nt: TGCAGCGGTTCGGCCGGGGTGGGGACTGAAGCTTTCTTT
clone_size: NA
v_call: TRBV29-1
j_call: TRBJ1-1
d_call: NA

cdr3_aa: CASSDGGRGIYNEQFF
cdr3_nt: TGTGCCAGCAGTGACGGGGGGCGAGGGATTTACAATGAGCAGTTCTTC
clone_size: NA
v_call: TRBV25-1
j_call: TRBJ2-1
d_call: NA

cdr3_aa: CASSLVAGSGANVLTF
cdr3_nt: TGCGCCAGCAGCTTGGTGGCGGGCTCCGGGGCCAACGTCCTGACTTTC
clone_size: NA
v_call: TRBV5-1
j_call: TRBJ2-6
d_call: NA

cdr3_aa: CASSSDRQGAYSNYGYTF
cdr3_nt: TGTGCCAGCAGCTCTGATCGGCAGGGGGCGTACTCTAACTATGGCTACACCTTC
clone_size: NA
v_call: TRBV11-2
j_call: TRBJ1-2
d_call: TRBD1

cdr3_aa: CASRPRDRGYEKLFF
cdr3_nt: TGTGCCAGTAGGCCAAGGGACAGGGGTTATGAAAAACTGTTTTTT
clone_size: NA
v_call: TRBV19
j_call: TRBJ1-4
d_call: TRBD1

cdr3_aa: CASSLLTGEGYTF
cdr3_nt: TGTGCCAGCAGCTTGTTGACAGGGGAGGGCTACACCTTC
clone_size: NA
v_call: TRBV5-8
j_call: TRBJ1-2
d_call: TRBD1

cdr3_aa: CASSLDPQDRPITYEQYF
cdr3_nt: TGCGCCAGCAGCTTGGACCCCCAAGACAGACCAATCACCTACGAGCAGTACTTC
clone_size: NA
v_call: TRBV5-1
j_call: TRBJ2-7
d_call: NA

cdr3_aa: CASSTGQGGETQYF
cdr3_nt: TGTGCCAGTAGCACGGGACAGGGAGGGGAGACCCAGTACTTC
clone_size: NA
v_call: TRBV19
j_call: TRBJ2-5
d_call: TRBD1

cdr3_aa: CASSLLTQGRISPLHF
cdr3_nt: TGTGCCAGCAGCTTACTAACACAGGGGAGGATCTCACCCCTCCACTTT
clone_size: NA
v_call: TRBV7-2
j_call: TRBJ1-6
d_call: TRBD1

cdr3_aa: CASSPTGLNTEAFF
cdr3_nt: TGTGCCAGCAGCCCGACAGGGCTGAACACTGAAGCTTTCTTT
clone_size: NA
v_call: TRBV5-6
j_call: TRBJ1-1
d_call: TRBD1

cdr3_aa: CASSLAGGGTPGYGYTF
cdr3_nt: TGTGCCAGCAGCTTGGCGGGGGGCGGCACCCCGGGCTATGGCTACACCTTC
clone_size: NA
v_call: TRBV5-4
j_call: TRBJ1-2
d_call: NA

cdr3_aa: CASSQDRVGSSPLHF
cdr3_nt: TGTGCCAGCAGTCAAGACAGGGTGGGTTCTTCACCCCTCCACTTT
clone_size: NA
v_call: TRBV6-6
j_call: TRBJ1-6
d_call: TRBD1

cdr3_aa: CASRWEGDNEQFF
cdr3_nt: TGTGCCAGCAGGTGGGAAGGGGACAATGAGCAGTTCTTC
clone_size: NA
v_call: TRBV6-1
j_call: TRBJ2-1
d_call: NA

cdr3_aa: CASSLGEGSGGYTF
cdr3_nt: TGTGCCAGCAGCTTAGGAGAGGGATCAGGCGGCTACACCTTC
clone_size: NA
v_call: TRBV5-5
j_call: TRBJ1-2
d_call: NA

cdr3_aa: CASSPLATGGPQHF
cdr3_nt: TGTGCCAGCAGTCCACTGGCTACGGGGGGGCCCCAGCATTTT
clone_size: NA
v_call: TRBV6-5
j_call: TRBJ1-5
d_call: NA

cdr3_aa: CASSGFWDRENYGYTF
cdr3_nt: TGTGCCAGCAGCGGCTTCTGGGACAGAGAGAACTATGGCTACACCTTC
clone_size: NA
v_call: TRBV5-6
j_call: TRBJ1-2
d_call: TRBD1

cdr3_aa: CASSSSGDSTDTQYF
cdr3_nt: TGTGCCAGCAGTTCTAGCGGGGACTCCACAGATACGCAGTATTTT
clone_size: NA
v_call: TRBV6-5
j_call: TRBJ2-3
d_call: TRBD2

cdr3_aa: CASSPGTGIETQYF
cdr3_nt: TGTGCCAGCAGCCCCGGGACAGGGATTGAGACCCAGTACTTC
clone_size: NA
v_call: TRBV4-2
j_call: TRBJ2-5
d_call: TRBD1

cdr3_aa: CASSFNRGTPEAFF
cdr3_nt: TGTGCCAGCAGCTTTAACAGGGGGACCCCTGAAGCTTTCTTT
clone_size: NA
v_call: TRBV5-6
j_call: TRBJ1-1
d_call: TRBD1

cdr3_aa: CASSEDRVPYEQYF
cdr3_nt: TGCGCCAGCAGCGAGGACAGGGTCCCCTACGAGCAGTACTTC
clone_size: NA
v_call: TRBV5-1
j_call: TRBJ2-7
d_call: TRBD1

cdr3_aa: CSVVDRVEQYF
cdr3_nt: TGCAGCGTTGTGGACAGGGTCGAGCAGTACTTC
clone_size: NA
v_call: TRBV29-1
j_call: TRBJ2-7
d_call: TRBD1

cdr3_aa: CASSLADRGRYEQYF
cdr3_nt: TGTGCCAGCAGCTTAGCGGACAGGGGGCGGTACGAGCAGTACTTC
clone_size: NA
v_call: TRBV7-9
j_call: TRBJ2-7
d_call: TRBD1

cdr3_aa: CASSQGVAYEQYF
cdr3_nt: TGTGCCAGCAGCCAGGGGGTAGCCTACGAGCAGTACTTC
clone_size: NA
v_call: TRBV5-5
j_call: TRBJ2-7
d_call: TRBD1

cdr3_aa: CASRELGDPETQYF
cdr3_nt: TGTGCCAGCCGCGAGCTGGGAGACCCAGAGACCCAGTACTTC
clone_size: NA
v_call: TRBV19
j_call: TRBJ2-5
d_call: NA

cdr3_aa: CASSYETNYGYTF
cdr3_nt: TGTGCCAGCAGCTACGAGACTAACTATGGCTACACCTTC
clone_size: NA
v_call: TRBV5-4
j_call: TRBJ1-2
d_call: NA

cdr3_aa: CASSWGQSYEQYF
cdr3_nt: TGCGCCAGCAGCTGGGGACAGTCCTACGAGCAGTACTTC
clone_size: NA
v_call: TRBV5-1
j_call: TRBJ2-7
d_call: TRBD1

cdr3_aa: CASSEEASTAARETQYF
cdr3_nt: TGTGCCAGCAGTGAAGAGGCTAGTACGGCCGCGCGGGAGACCCAGTACTTC
clone_size: NA
v_call: TRBV6-1
j_call: TRBJ2-5
d_call: NA

cdr3_aa: CASSFPQGAHNEQFF
cdr3_nt: TGTGCCAGCAGCTTCCCACAGGGGGCGCACAATGAGCAGTTCTTC
clone_size: NA
v_call: TRBV5-4
j_call: TRBJ2-1
d_call: TRBD1

cdr3_aa: CASSFDRGGYEQYF
cdr3_nt: TGTGCCAGCAGTTTCGACAGGGGAGGCTACGAGCAGTACTTC
clone_size: NA
v_call: TRBV27
j_call: TRBJ2-7
d_call: TRBD1

cdr3_aa: CASSVARGAAGETQYF
cdr3_nt: TGTGCCAGCAGCGTAGCACGCGGGGCCGCTGGAGAGACCCAGTACTTC
clone_size: NA
v_call: TRBV9
j_call: TRBJ2-5
d_call: NA